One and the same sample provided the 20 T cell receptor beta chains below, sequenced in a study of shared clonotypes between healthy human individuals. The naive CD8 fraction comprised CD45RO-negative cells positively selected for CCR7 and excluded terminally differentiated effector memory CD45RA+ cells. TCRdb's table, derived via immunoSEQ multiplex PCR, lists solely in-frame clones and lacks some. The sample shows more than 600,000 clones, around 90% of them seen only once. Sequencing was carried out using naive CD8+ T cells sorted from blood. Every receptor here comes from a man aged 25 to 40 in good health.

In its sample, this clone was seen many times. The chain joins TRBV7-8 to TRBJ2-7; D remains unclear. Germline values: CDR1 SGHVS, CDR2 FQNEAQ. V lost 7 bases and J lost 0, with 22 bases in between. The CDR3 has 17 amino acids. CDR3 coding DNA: TGTGCCAGCACCAAAAGAGGAACAGAAAGTAGCTCCTACGAGCAGTACTTC. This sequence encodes CASTKRGTESSSYEQYF. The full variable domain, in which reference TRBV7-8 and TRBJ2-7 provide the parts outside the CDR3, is GAGVSQSPRYKVAKRGQDVALRCDPISGHVSLFWYQQALGQGPEFLTYFQNEAQLDKSGLPSDRFFAERPEGSVSTLKIQRTQQEDSAVYLCASTKRGTESSSYEQYFGPGTRLTVT.

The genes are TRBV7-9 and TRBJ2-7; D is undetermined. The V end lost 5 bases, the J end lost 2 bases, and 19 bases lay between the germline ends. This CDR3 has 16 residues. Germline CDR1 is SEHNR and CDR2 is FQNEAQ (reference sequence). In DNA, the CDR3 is TGTGCCAGCAGCCCCCTTTGGGCAGAAGATACCTACGAGCAGTACTTC. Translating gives CASSPLWAEDTYEQYF.

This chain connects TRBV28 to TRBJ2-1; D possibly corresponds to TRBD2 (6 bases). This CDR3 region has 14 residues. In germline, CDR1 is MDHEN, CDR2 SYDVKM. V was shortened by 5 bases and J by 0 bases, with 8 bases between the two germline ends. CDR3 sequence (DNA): TGTGCCAGCAGTCCAGCGGGCTCCTACAATGAGCAGTTCTTC. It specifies CASSPAGSYNEQFF.

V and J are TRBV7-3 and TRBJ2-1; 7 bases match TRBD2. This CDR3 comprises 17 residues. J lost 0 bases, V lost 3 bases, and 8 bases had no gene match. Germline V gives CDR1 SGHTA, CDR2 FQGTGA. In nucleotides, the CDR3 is TGTGCCAGCAGCTTCAGCCCTAGCGGCACCTCCTACAATGAGCAGTTCTTC. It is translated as CASSFSPSGTSYNEQFF. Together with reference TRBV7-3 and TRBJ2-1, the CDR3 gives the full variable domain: GAGVSQTPSNKVTEKGKYVELRCDPISGHTALYWYRQSLGQGPEFLIYFQGTGAADDSGLPNDRFFAVRPEGSVSTLKIQRTERGDSAVYLCASSFSPSGTSYNEQFFGPGTRLTVL.

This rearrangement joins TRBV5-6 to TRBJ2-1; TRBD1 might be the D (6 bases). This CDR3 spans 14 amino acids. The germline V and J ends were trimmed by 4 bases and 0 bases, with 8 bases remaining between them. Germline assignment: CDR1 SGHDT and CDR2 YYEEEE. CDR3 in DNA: TGTGCCAGCAGCGGACAGATCTCCTACAATGAGCAGTTCTTC. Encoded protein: CASSGQISYNEQFF.

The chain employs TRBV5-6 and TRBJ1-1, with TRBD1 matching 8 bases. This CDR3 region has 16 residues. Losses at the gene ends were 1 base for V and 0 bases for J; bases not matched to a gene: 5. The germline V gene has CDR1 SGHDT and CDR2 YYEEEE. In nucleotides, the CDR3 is TGTGCCAGCAGCTTGCAGGGGGCTATCATGAACACTGAAGCTTTCTTT. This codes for CASSLQGAIMNTEAFF.

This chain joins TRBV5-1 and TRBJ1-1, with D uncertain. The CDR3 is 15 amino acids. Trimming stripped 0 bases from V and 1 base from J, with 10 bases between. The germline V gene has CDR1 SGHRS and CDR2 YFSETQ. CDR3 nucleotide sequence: TGCGCCAGCAGCTTGGTTGGGAATAAGAACACTGAAGCTTTCTTT. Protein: CASSLVGNKNTEAFF.

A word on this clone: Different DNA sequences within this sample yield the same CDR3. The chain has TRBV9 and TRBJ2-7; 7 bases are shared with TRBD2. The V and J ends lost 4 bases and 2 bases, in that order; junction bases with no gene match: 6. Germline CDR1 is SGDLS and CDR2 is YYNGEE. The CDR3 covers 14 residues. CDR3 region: CASSLGGGTYEQYF. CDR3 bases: TGTGCCAGCAGCTTGGGCGGGGGAACCTACGAGCAGTACTTC.

CDR3 DNA sequence: TGTGCCAGCAGCCCTCAATCCGGGAGCGGGGAGCTGTTTTTT. It yields the protein CASSPQSGSGELFF. The chain is built from TRBV7-9 and TRBJ2-2; a possible D gene is TRBD2 (6 bases). The CDR3 is 14 residues long. From germline, CDR1 is SEHNR and CDR2 FQNEAQ (reference sequence). V lost 5 bases to trimming and J lost 7 bases, with 14 bases between them.

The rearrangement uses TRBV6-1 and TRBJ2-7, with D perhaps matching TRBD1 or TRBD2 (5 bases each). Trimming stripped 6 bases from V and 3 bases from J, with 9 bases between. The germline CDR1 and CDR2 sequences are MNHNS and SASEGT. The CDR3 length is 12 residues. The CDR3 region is CASRGTFYEQYF. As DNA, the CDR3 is TGTGCCAGCAGGGGGACCTTCTACGAGCAGTACTTC.

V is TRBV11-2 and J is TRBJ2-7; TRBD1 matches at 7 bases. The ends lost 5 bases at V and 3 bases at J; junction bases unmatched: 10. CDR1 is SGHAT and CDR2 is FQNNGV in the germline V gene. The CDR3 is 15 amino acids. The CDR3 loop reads CASSHPPTGNYEQYF. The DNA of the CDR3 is TGTGCCAGCAGCCATCCACCGACAGGGAACTACGAGCAGTACTTC.

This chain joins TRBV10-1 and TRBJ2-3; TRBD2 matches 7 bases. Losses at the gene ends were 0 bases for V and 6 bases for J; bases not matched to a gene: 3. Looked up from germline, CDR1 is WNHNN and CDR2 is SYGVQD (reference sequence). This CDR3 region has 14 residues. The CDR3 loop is CASSESFGGDTQYF. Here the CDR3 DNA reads TGCGCCAGCAGTGAGTCGTTCGGGGGGGATACGCAGTATTTT.

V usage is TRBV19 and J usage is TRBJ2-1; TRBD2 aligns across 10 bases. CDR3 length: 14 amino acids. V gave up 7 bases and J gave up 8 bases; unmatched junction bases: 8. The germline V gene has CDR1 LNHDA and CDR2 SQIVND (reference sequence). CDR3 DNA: TGTGCCAGTACCGTTATAGCGGGAGGCGATGAGCAGTTCTTC. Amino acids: CASTVIAGGDEQFF.

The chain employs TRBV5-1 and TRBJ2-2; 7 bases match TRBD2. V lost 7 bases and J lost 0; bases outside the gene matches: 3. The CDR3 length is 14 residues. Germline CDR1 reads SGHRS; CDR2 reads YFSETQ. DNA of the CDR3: TGCGCCAGCTTCGGGGGGTCGAACACCGGGGAGCTGTTTTTT. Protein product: CASFGGSNTGELFF.

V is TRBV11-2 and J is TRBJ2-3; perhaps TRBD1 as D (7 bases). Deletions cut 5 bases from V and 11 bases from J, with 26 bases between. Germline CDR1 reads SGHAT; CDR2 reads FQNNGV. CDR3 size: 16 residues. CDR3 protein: CASSRGDRPAGLEQYF. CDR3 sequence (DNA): TGTGCCAGCAGCAGAGGGGACAGACCGGCGGGACTGGAGCAGTATTTT.

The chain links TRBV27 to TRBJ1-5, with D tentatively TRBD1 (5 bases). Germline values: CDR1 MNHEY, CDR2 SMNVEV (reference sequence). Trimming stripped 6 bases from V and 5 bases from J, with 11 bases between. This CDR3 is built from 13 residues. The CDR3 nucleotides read TGTGCCAGCAGCCTGATAGGGGATCAGCCCCAGCATTTT. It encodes CASSLIGDQPQHF.

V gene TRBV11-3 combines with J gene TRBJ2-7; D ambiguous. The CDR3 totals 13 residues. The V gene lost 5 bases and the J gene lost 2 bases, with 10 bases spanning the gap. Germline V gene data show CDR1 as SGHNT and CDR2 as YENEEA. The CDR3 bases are TGTGCCAGCAGCGTCGGCCGAACCTACGAGCAGTACTTC. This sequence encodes CASSVGRTYEQYF.

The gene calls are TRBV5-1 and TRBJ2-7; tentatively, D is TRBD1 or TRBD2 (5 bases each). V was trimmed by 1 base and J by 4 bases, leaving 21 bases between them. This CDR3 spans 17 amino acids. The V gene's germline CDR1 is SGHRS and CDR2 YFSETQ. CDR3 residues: CASSLFGGLGAPYEQYF. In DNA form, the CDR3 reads TGCGCCAGCAGCTTGTTCGGCGGGCTTGGGGCGCCTTACGAGCAGTACTTC. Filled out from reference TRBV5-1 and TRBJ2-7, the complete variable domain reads KAGVTQTPRYLIKTRGQQVTLSCSPISGHRSVSWYQQTPGQGLQFLFEYFSETQRNKGNFPGRFSGRQFSNSRSEMNVSTLELGDSALYLCASSLFGGLGAPYEQYFGPGTRLTVT.

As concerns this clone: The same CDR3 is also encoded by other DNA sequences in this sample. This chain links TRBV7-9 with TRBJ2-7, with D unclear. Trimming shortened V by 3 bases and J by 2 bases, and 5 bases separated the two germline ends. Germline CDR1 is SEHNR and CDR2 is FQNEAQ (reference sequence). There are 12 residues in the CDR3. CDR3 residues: CASSFRTYEQYF. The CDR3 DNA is TGTGCCAGCAGCTTCCGGACCTACGAGCAGTACTTC. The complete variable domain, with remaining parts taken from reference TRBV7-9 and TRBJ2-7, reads DTGVSQNPRHKITKRGQNVTFRCDPISEHNRLYWYRQTLGQGPEFLTYFQNEAQLEKSRLLSDRFSAERPKGSFSTLEIQRTEQGDSAMYLCASSFRTYEQYFGPGTRLTVT.

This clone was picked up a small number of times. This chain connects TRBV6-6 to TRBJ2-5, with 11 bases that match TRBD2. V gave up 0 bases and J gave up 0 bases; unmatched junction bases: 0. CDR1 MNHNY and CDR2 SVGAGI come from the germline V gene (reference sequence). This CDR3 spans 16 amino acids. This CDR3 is CASSYSTSGDQETQYF. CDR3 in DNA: TGTGCCAGCAGTTACTCGACTAGCGGGGACCAAGAGACCCAGTACTTC.